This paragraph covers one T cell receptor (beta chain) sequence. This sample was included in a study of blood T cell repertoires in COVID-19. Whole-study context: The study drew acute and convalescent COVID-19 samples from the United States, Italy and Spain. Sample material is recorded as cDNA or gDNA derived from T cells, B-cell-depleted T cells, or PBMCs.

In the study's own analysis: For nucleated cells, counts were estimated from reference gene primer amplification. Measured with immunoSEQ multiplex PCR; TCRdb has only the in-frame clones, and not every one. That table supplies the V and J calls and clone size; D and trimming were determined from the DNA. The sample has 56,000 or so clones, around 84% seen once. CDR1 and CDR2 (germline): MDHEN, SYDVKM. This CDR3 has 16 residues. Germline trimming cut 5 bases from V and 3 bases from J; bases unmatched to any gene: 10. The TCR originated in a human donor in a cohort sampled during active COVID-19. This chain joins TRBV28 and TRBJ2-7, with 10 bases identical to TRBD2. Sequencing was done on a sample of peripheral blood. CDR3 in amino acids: CASSVVLAGSIYEQYF. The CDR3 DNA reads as TGTGCCAGCAGTGTGGTACTAGCGGGAAGTATCTACGAGCAGTACTTC.